This is a list of T cell receptor beta chains from one sample in a study of T-cell memory formation after mild COVID-19. TCRdb reanalysed the 5' RACE reads using MiXCR and keeps one entry per CDR3 protein. The sample yields hundreds of thousands of distinct CDR3 sequences, around 19% seen once. The specimen sequenced was PBMCs or a T cell subset sorted from them (not recorded which). These receptors were obtained from a man aged 18-30 years who had mild COVID-19 (a few samples of this study predate the infection). Cell type and time point are not known. Each CDR3 is given with its conserved first and last residue. Fields, in order: CDR3 DNA, CDR3 protein, J gene, D gene, V gene, clone size. A D gene is named only where the DNA matches it firmly. Size tells how often a clone was seen (once, few, many) or the class of an expanded clone, and some rows leave it out.

CDR3 DNA: TGTGCCAGCGAAGAGGGCACTGAAGCTTTCTTT
CDR3 protein: CASEEGTEAFF
J gene: TRBJ1-1
D gene: .
V gene: TRBV7-2
clone size: .

CDR3 DNA: TGTGCCAGCAGTCCAGGACAGGGACGTACCGGGGAGCTGTTTTTT
CDR3 protein: CASSPGQGRTGELFF
J gene: TRBJ2-2
D gene: TRBD1
V gene: TRBV12-3/TRBV12-4
clone size: few

CDR3 DNA: TGTGCCAGCAGCCATCGGACAGGGCCCAATCAGCCCCAGCATTTT
CDR3 protein: CASSHRTGPNQPQHF
J gene: TRBJ1-5
D gene: TRBD1
V gene: TRBV6-5
clone size: .

CDR3 DNA: TGCAGTGCTAGAGATCTAGGCCTCCAGGGAGGAGCAACTAATGAAAAACTGTTTTTT
CDR3 protein: CSARDLGLQGGATNEKLFF
J gene: TRBJ1-4
D gene: .
V gene: TRBV20-1
clone size: .

CDR3 DNA: TGTGCCAGCAGTCTCGGGACGAGGGACACCGGGGAGCTGTTTTTT
CDR3 protein: CASSLGTRDTGELFF
J gene: TRBJ2-2
D gene: .
V gene: TRBV6-2/TRBV6-3
clone size: few

CDR3 DNA: TGTGCCAGCAACAGGGGATACACCGGGGAGCTGTTTTTT
CDR3 protein: CASNRGYTGELFF
J gene: TRBJ2-2
D gene: TRBD1
V gene: TRBV12-3/TRBV12-4
clone size: .

CDR3 DNA: TGCAGTGCCCACCAGGGAGATACGCAGTATTTT
CDR3 protein: CSAHQGDTQYF
J gene: TRBJ2-3
D gene: .
V gene: TRBV20-1
clone size: .

CDR3 DNA: TGTGCCAGCAGCACCGCGGCAGAGGGATACACTGAAGCTTTCTTT
CDR3 protein: CASSTAAEGYTEAFF
J gene: TRBJ1-1
D gene: .
V gene: TRBV5-5
clone size: few

CDR3 DNA: TGCAGCGCCAGCGGGGGCCCTTATAGCACAGATACGCAGTATTTT
CDR3 protein: CSASGGPYSTDTQYF
J gene: TRBJ2-3
D gene: TRBD2
V gene: TRBV29-1
clone size: few

CDR3 DNA: TGCGCCAGCAGCTTGGACAGGGGAAACACCGGGGAGCTGTTTTTT
CDR3 protein: CASSLDRGNTGELFF
J gene: TRBJ2-2
D gene: TRBD1
V gene: TRBV5-1
clone size: .

CDR3 DNA: TGTGCCAGCAGTTTTGGGGGGGCTGGGAACACTGAAGCTTTCTTT
CDR3 protein: CASSFGGAGNTEAFF
J gene: TRBJ1-1
D gene: .
V gene: TRBV28
clone size: .

CDR3 DNA: TGTGCCAGCAAAAGCTCGGGAGTTAGTACAGATACGCAGTATTTT
CDR3 protein: CASKSSGVSTDTQYF
J gene: TRBJ2-3
D gene: .
V gene: TRBV12-3/TRBV12-4
clone size: few

CDR3 DNA: TGCGCCAGCAGCTTGGGTAGGGTCGCAGATACGCAGTATTTT
CDR3 protein: CASSLGRVADTQYF
J gene: TRBJ2-3
D gene: .
V gene: TRBV5-1
clone size: .

CDR3 DNA: TGTGCCAGTAGAGTAGGGCTTTCCTCCTACGAGCAGTACTTC
CDR3 protein: CASRVGLSSYEQYF
J gene: TRBJ2-7
D gene: .
V gene: TRBV6-5
clone size: .

CDR3 DNA: TGTGCCAGCAGCTTTCACGGACAGAACACCGGGGAGCTGTTTTTT
CDR3 protein: CASSFHGQNTGELFF
J gene: TRBJ2-2
D gene: .
V gene: TRBV7-3
clone size: many

CDR3 DNA: TGTGCCAGCAGGGGGGCAGGGGGCCCTAATCAGCCCCAGCATTTT
CDR3 protein: CASRGAGGPNQPQHF
J gene: TRBJ1-5
D gene: TRBD1
V gene: TRBV28
clone size: .

CDR3 DNA: TGTGCCAGCAGTTTAGAGGGAAACTCCTACAATGAGCAGTTCTTC
CDR3 protein: CASSLEGNSYNEQFF
J gene: TRBJ2-1
D gene: .
V gene: TRBV12-3/TRBV12-4
clone size: few

CDR3 DNA: TGCAGTGCTAGAGATGTCAGGATTTATGGCTACACCTTC
CDR3 protein: CSARDVRIYGYTF
J gene: TRBJ1-2
D gene: .
V gene: TRBV20-1
clone size: once

CDR3 DNA: TGTGCCAGCAGTTACTCGAGCGGGATCCAAGAGACCCAGTACTTC
CDR3 protein: CASSYSSGIQETQYF
J gene: TRBJ2-5
D gene: TRBD2
V gene: TRBV6-5
clone size: .

CDR3 DNA: TGCAGCGTCCTCCCCCTGCGAGGGGCGCGCATAGAGACCCAGTACTTC
CDR3 protein: CSVLPLRGARIETQYF
J gene: TRBJ2-5
D gene: .
V gene: TRBV29-1
clone size: .

CDR3 DNA: TGTGCCAGCAGCCAACCCCTATACAATGAGCAGTTCTTC
CDR3 protein: CASSQPLYNEQFF
J gene: TRBJ2-1
D gene: .
V gene: TRBV4-2
clone size: few

CDR3 DNA: TGCAGCGGGGCGAACAGGTATTCGGACAATCAGCCCCAGCATTTT
CDR3 protein: CSGANRYSDNQPQHF
J gene: TRBJ1-5
D gene: .
V gene: TRBV20-1
clone size: .

CDR3 DNA: TGTGCCAGCAGTTTTCAGGGGACGGGTTCACCCCTCCACTTT
CDR3 protein: CASSFQGTGSPLHF
J gene: TRBJ1-6
D gene: .
V gene: TRBV6-5
clone size: few

CDR3 DNA: TGTGCCAGCAGTTGGGACAGGGGAGACCAGCCCCAGCATTTT
CDR3 protein: CASSWDRGDQPQHF
J gene: TRBJ1-5
D gene: TRBD1
V gene: TRBV12-3/TRBV12-4
clone size: few

CDR3 DNA: TGTGCCAGCAGTGAAGCGAATGTGGCCTCCCGGGGGGAGCTGTTTTTT
CDR3 protein: CASSEANVASRGELFF
J gene: TRBJ2-2
D gene: .
V gene: TRBV6-1
clone size: few

CDR3 DNA: TGTGCCAGCAGCTTTCACGGTCCTAATGAAAAACTGTTTTTT
CDR3 protein: CASSFHGPNEKLFF
J gene: TRBJ1-4
D gene: .
V gene: TRBV7-2
clone size: .

CDR3 DNA: TGTGCCAGCAGCTTAGAAGGGACCGCCTGGGGCTACACCTTC
CDR3 protein: CASSLEGTAWGYTF
J gene: TRBJ1-2
D gene: .
V gene: TRBV7-9
clone size: .

CDR3 DNA: TGTGCCAGCACCGGAACCGCGGTGAACACTGAAGCTTTCTTT
CDR3 protein: CASTGTAVNTEAFF
J gene: TRBJ1-1
D gene: .
V gene: TRBV2
clone size: .

CDR3 DNA: TGCGCCAGCAGCGCCGGGACCCCGGATGGCTACACCTTC
CDR3 protein: CASSAGTPDGYTF
J gene: TRBJ1-2
D gene: .
V gene: TRBV5-1
clone size: few

CDR3 DNA: TGTGCCAGCAGTGAATGGAGGGTCGGGGAGCAGTACTTC
CDR3 protein: CASSEWRVGEQYF
J gene: TRBJ2-7
D gene: .
V gene: TRBV2
clone size: .

CDR3 DNA: TGTGCCAGCAGCTTGTACGGGGGGGGCGAGACCCAGTACTTC
CDR3 protein: CASSLYGGGETQYF
J gene: TRBJ2-5
D gene: TRBD2
V gene: TRBV5-4
clone size: .

CDR3 DNA: TGTGCCAGCAGCCAGGGGACAGGGAGAAATCAGCCCCAGCATTTT
CDR3 protein: CASSQGTGRNQPQHF
J gene: TRBJ1-5
D gene: TRBD1
V gene: TRBV5-8
clone size: few

CDR3 DNA: TGTGCCAGCAGCGAGACCGGGACAGTTTCACCCCTCCACTTT
CDR3 protein: CASSETGTVSPLHF
J gene: TRBJ1-6
D gene: TRBD1
V gene: TRBV7-2
clone size: few

CDR3 DNA: TGTGCCACCAGCAGAGATAAGGGCACAGATACGCAGTATTTT
CDR3 protein: CATSRDKGTDTQYF
J gene: TRBJ2-3
D gene: .
V gene: TRBV15
clone size: .

CDR3 DNA: TGTGCCAGCAGCTTAGTCAGGGGCGTCGATGAAAAACTGTTTTTT
CDR3 protein: CASSLVRGVDEKLFF
J gene: TRBJ1-4
D gene: .
V gene: TRBV7-9
clone size: few

CDR3 DNA: TGTGCCAGCAGCCCAGAAACAGATACGCAGTATTTT
CDR3 protein: CASSPETDTQYF
J gene: TRBJ2-3
D gene: .
V gene: TRBV7-9
clone size: few

CDR3 DNA: TGTGCCAGCAGCCAAGATTTTGAGTCCTACGAGCAGTACTTC
CDR3 protein: CASSQDFESYEQYF
J gene: TRBJ2-7
D gene: .
V gene: TRBV3-1
clone size: .

CDR3 DNA: TGTGCCGGAACAGGGTACACTGAAGCTTTCTTT
CDR3 protein: CAGTGYTEAFF
J gene: TRBJ1-1
D gene: .
V gene: TRBV7-9
clone size: few